One sample yielded the 23 T cell receptor beta chains listed below, sequenced in a study of blood T cell repertoires in COVID-19. Some clones are missing from TCRdb's copy, which holds only in-frame ones; the method was immunoSEQ multiplex PCR. The data show more than 200,000 clones, about nine tenths seen once. Sequencing was done on a sample of peripheral blood. Receptor source: a man in his forties or fifties with COVID-19, enrolled during active disease.

The chain recombines TRBV6-4 with TRBJ2-7, with a tentative D call TRBD2 (6 bases). The CDR3 contains 15 residues. V was trimmed by 7 bases and J by 0 bases, leaving 16 bases between them. Looked up from germline, CDR1 is MRHNA and CDR2 is SNTAGT. The CDR3 DNA sequence: TGTGCCAGCAACACCAAACGGGGGAGCTCCTACGAGCAGTACTTC. It is translated as CASNTKRGSSYEQYF.

The chain has TRBV28 and TRBJ2-7; a possible D gene is TRBD1 (7 bases). Germline V CDR1 and CDR2: MDHEN, SYDVKM. The CDR3 loop spans 14 amino acids. Trimming took off 2 bases at V and 6 bases at J, with 14 bases between the two ends. For the CDR3, the DNA is TGTGCCAGCAGTTTAGAGGGGGCGCGGGGCGAGCAGTACTTC. It translates to CASSLEGARGEQYF.

The genes are TRBV2 and TRBJ2-3; D is unresolved. The V gene lost 4 bases and the J gene lost 6 bases, with 5 bases spanning the gap. Looked up from germline, CDR1 is SNHLY and CDR2 is FYNNEI. This CDR3 spans 11 amino acids. CDR3 amino acids: CASSALDTQYF. CDR3 sequence (DNA): TGTGCCAGCAGTGCTCTTGATACGCAGTATTTT.

This clone was counted between two and nine times. This sequence joins TRBV4-1 and TRBJ2-1, with D perhaps TRBD2 (6 bases). V was pared by 3 bases and J by 6 bases, with 9 bases between. Germline V gives CDR1 MGHRA, CDR2 YSYEKL. There are 13 residues in the CDR3. DNA of the CDR3: TGCGCCAGCAGCCAGACTAGTTCCAATGAGCAGTTCTTC. It yields the protein CASSQTSSNEQFF.

The chain links TRBV19 to TRBJ2-2, with 7 bases that match TRBD1. The CDR3 is 14 amino acids. J gave up 7 bases and V 2 bases, and 4 bases lay outside the gene matches. Per the germline V gene, CDR1 is LNHDA and CDR2 is SQIVND (reference sequence). The CDR3 DNA sequence: TGTGCCAGTAGTATACAAGGGGGCATCGGGGAGCTGTTTTTT. Protein: CASSIQGGIGELFF.

The chain employs TRBV7-2 and TRBJ2-5; D might be TRBD1 (7 bases). The V gene's germline CDR1 is SGHTA and CDR2 FQGNSA. V gave up 0 bases and J gave up 2 bases, with 13 bases separating them. CDR3 size: 16 residues. CDR3 sequence (DNA): TGTGCCAGCAGCTTAGCCTTCGCGGGACAGCAAGAGACCCAGTACTTC. Translation: CASSLAFAGQQETQYF.

V is TRBV5-5 and J is TRBJ2-2; 7 bases line up with TRBD1. This CDR3 comprises 14 residues. Germline CDR1 and CDR2: SGHKS and YYEKEE (reference sequence). V shed 4 bases and J 9 bases; nucleotides not matched to a gene: 9. CDR3 nucleotide sequence: TGTGCCAGCAGCATGGACAGGAACCGTTGGGAGCTGTTTTTT. It is translated as CASSMDRNRWELFF.

The chain carries TRBV5-1 and TRBJ2-5, with 10 bases lining up with TRBD2. The germline gives CDR1 SGHRS, CDR2 YFSETQ. This CDR3 contains 17 residues. V lost 1 base and J lost 1; bases outside the gene matches: 7. The CDR3 protein is CASSLWGASGGQETQYF. The CDR3 DNA follows: TGCGCCAGCAGCTTGTGGGGGGCTAGCGGGGGCCAAGAGACCCAGTACTTC.

The chain links TRBV5-1 to TRBJ1-3; perhaps TRBD1 as D (5 bases). Germline loops: CDR1 SGHRS, CDR2 YFSETQ. This CDR3 has 16 amino acids. The V gene lost 5 bases and the J gene lost 7 bases, with 22 bases spanning the gap. CDR3 amino acids: CASSQSSLSGYNTIYF. As DNA, the CDR3 is TGCGCCAGCAGTCAATCCTCCCTTTCAGGGTACAACACCATATATTTT.

The J gene is TRBJ1-5, the V gene TRBV4-3, with D perhaps TRBD1 (5 bases). The germline CDR1 and CDR2 sequences are LGHNA and YSLEER. This CDR3 is 18 amino acids long. Trimming removed 0 bases at V and 5 bases at J, with 20 bases between. CDR3 bases: TGCGCCAGCAGCCAAGAAGGTCCCGCGGCAGGGCCCTATCAGCCCCAGCATTTT. This sequence encodes CASSQEGPAAGPYQPQHF.

The rearrangement uses TRBV30 and TRBJ1-4, with D perhaps matching TRBD1 (5 bases). The CDR3 has 15 residues. Trimming took 5 bases from V and 1 from J, leaving 14 bases between them. Germline V gene data show CDR1 as GTSNPN and CDR2 as SVGIG (reference sequence). The CDR3 loop reads CAWSRGGGTNEKLFF. In nucleotides, the CDR3 is TGTGCCTGGTCGCGGGGGGGAGGAACTAATGAAAAACTGTTTTTT.

V usage is TRBV19 and J usage is TRBJ2-1, with 11 bases identical to TRBD2. Trimming removed 6 bases from V and 8 bases from J; junction bases left unmatched: 12. The CDR3 has 16 residues. Germline CDR1 is LNHDA and CDR2 is SQIVND (reference sequence). CDR3 region: CASSPVISGGAHEQFF. CDR3 DNA sequence: TGTGCCAGTAGCCCCGTTATTAGCGGGGGGGCCCATGAGCAGTTCTTC.

The chain links TRBV4-1 to TRBJ2-3, with 10 bases fitting TRBD1. The CDR3 is 17 amino acids. With 1 base clipped from V and 3 bases from J, the junction kept 7 bases outside the gene matches. Germline CDR1 reads MGHRA; CDR2 reads YSYEKL. The CDR3 is CASSQAGTGDWTDTQYF. DNA of the CDR3: TGCGCCAGCAGCCAAGCAGGGACAGGGGATTGGACAGATACGCAGTATTTT.

In this sample, this clone turned up once. The junction and the germline gene differ at one end; a read error may be behind it. This chain joins TRBV19 and TRBJ2-1; 14 positions match TRBD2. Germline CDR1 and CDR2: LNHDA and SQIVND (reference sequence). The CDR3 runs 17 residues. CDR3 in amino acids: CASSPRLAGGRYSEQFF. The CDR3 DNA reads as TGTGCCAGTAGTCCCCGACTAGCGGGAGGGCGTTACAGTGAGCAGTTCTTC.

The chain recombines TRBV21-1 with TRBJ2-5; TRBD2 is the table's D call and was not checked against the DNA. TRBV21-1 is noted as a pseudogene. The CDR3 has 17 amino acids. DNA for the CDR3: TGTGCCAGCAGCAACCCGACTAGCGGGGGATACCAAGAGACCCAGTACTTC. It is translated as CASSNPTSGGYQETQYF.

The chain joins TRBV5-1 to TRBJ1-4; unclear D gene. The V gene lost 4 bases and the J gene lost 4 bases, with 14 bases spanning the gap. Germline CDR1 reads SGHRS; CDR2 reads YFSETQ. The CDR3 is 15 amino acids. CDR3 DNA sequence: TGCGCCAGCAGCGCCCCGGACGGAGGTAATGAAAAACTGTTTTTT. Translating gives CASSAPDGGNEKLFF.

This clone was seen only a few times. The J gene is TRBJ1-2, the V gene TRBV27; 7 bases are a match to TRBD1. Losses at the gene ends were 5 bases for V and 7 bases for J; bases not matched to a gene: 4. Germline values: CDR1 MNHEY, CDR2 SMNVEV (reference sequence). The CDR3 has 12 amino acids. CDR3 protein: CASSMTGFGYTF. CDR3 DNA: TGTGCCAGCAGTATGACAGGGTTTGGCTACACCTTC.

The chain employs TRBV6-5 and TRBJ2-7; TRBD1 matches at 11 bases. The CDR3 runs to 14 residues. The trim removed 4 bases at V and 7 bases at J, leaving 6 bases unmatched. The V gene's germline CDR1 is MNHEY and CDR2 SVGAGI. CDR3 nucleotides: TGTGCCAGCAGTTTCGGACAGGGGGCTGGGGAGCAGTACTTC. Protein: CASSFGQGAGEQYF.

This chain uses TRBV15 with TRBJ2-3; 7 bases match TRBD2. V gave up 5 bases and J gave up 1 base; unmatched junction bases: 9. Germline assignment: CDR1 LNHNV and CDR2 YYDKDF (reference sequence). This CDR3 region has 16 residues. CDR3 sequence reads: CATSLLPSGGTDTQYF. In nucleotides, the CDR3 is TGTGCCACCAGCCTACTGCCTAGCGGAGGCACAGATACGCAGTATTTT.

This clone was seen more than once but under ten times. This rearrangement joins TRBV2 to TRBJ1-5; D is possibly TRBD1 (5 bases). The CDR3 spans 15 residues. Trimming took 2 bases from V and 1 from J, leaving 9 bases between them. Germline V gives CDR1 SNHLY, CDR2 FYNNEI. CDR3 bases: TGTGCCAGCAGTGAACAGGGTCTGAGCAATCAGCCCCAGCATTTT. Its protein is CASSEQGLSNQPQHF.

J is TRBJ1-1 and V is TRBV19, with 8 nucleotides matching TRBD1. V dropped 3 bases and J dropped 4; count of bases not matched to a gene: 7. The V gene's germline CDR1 is LNHDA and CDR2 SQIVND (reference sequence). This CDR3 region has 15 residues. In nucleotides, the CDR3 is TGTGCCAGTAGTATCAAGACAGGGGCCGTCACTGAAGCTTTCTTT. This encodes CASSIKTGAVTEAFF.

This clone is a singleton in its sample. The chain recombines TRBV15 with TRBJ1-2, with 10 bases that match TRBD1. CDR1 is LNHNV and CDR2 is YYDKDF in the germline V gene (reference sequence). The CDR3 has 17 residues. V lost 6 bases, J lost 7 bases, and 17 bases stayed unmatched. This CDR3 reads CATRSPGPDRGLSGYTF. The CDR3 DNA is TGTGCCACCAGAAGTCCAGGACCCGACAGGGGGCTGAGTGGCTACACCTTC.

The chain recombines TRBV7-2 with TRBJ1-5, with TRBD1 matching over 8 bases. Trimming took 3 bases from V and 2 from J; bases not matched to a gene: 6. The V gene's germline CDR1 is SGHTA and CDR2 FQGNSA. The CDR3 is made up of 16 amino acids. The CDR3 DNA follows: TGTGCCAGCAGCTTGACAGGGGTCTTTGGCAATCAGCCCCAGCATTTT. Its translation is CASSLTGVFGNQPQHF.